The clone carrying this T cell receptor (beta chain) appeared a few times. The CDR3 loop spans 14 amino acids. CDR1 and CDR2 from the germline V gene are KGHDR and SFDVKD. Trimming cost V 7 bases and J 4 bases; bases outside gene matches: 4. The table came from immunoSEQ multiplex PCR; TCRdb's copy has only in-frame clones and leaves some out. Of 250,000 to 300,000 clones listed, under 90% are singletons. Participant ages covered about 18 to 90 years across 25 or so US areas. These data belong to a study of blood T cell repertoires in COVID-19. The V call is TRBV24-1, the J call TRBJ1-2; TRBD1 agrees at 11 bases. The receptor's source is an older woman who had recovered from COVID-19. Sequenced input: PBMCs or T cells enriched from blood (not recorded which). The CDR3 DNA sequence: TGTGCCACCAGGGCCGGGACAGGGGGCTATGGCTACACCTTC. This translates into CATRAGTGGYGYTF.